Listed here are 19 T cell receptor beta chains from one sample, sequenced in a study of T cell repertoires in cytomegalovirus infection. TCRdb reprocessed the reads via MiXCR and lists one record per CDR3 protein. The sample holds approximately 250,000 distinct CDR3 sequences; approximately 13% are singletons and the top ten take 1.5% to 2%. Sequenced sample: PBMCs. These receptors all stem from a human donor in good health (CMV status not recorded). Some clones in this sample may be carry-over from other donors' samples.

This clonotype was counted many times. The chain has TRBV7-2 and TRBJ2-3; 7 bases map to TRBD1. From germline, CDR1 is SGHTA and CDR2 FQGNSA. CDR3 size: 15 residues. Losses at the gene ends were 8 bases for V and 5 bases for J; bases not matched to a gene: 13. CDR3 in DNA: TGTGCCAGCCAGATCCAGGGGGTAGGAGGAGATACGCAGTATTTT. Protein product: CASQIQGVGGDTQYF.

This clonotype was picked up many times. J is TRBJ2-1 and V is TRBV7-2; the match to TRBD2 covers 7 bases. Germline V gene lookup returns CDR1 SGHTA and CDR2 FQGNSA. J gave up 0 bases and V 4 bases, and 9 bases lay outside the gene matches. The CDR3 length is 17 residues. CDR3 bases: TGTGCCAGCAGCTCCCCCCGCGGGGGATCCTCCTACAATGAGCAGTTCTTC. This encodes CASSSPRGGSSYNEQFF.

This clonotype was picked up many times. The genes are TRBV6-2 or TRBV6-3 and TRBJ1-1, with 10 bases that match TRBD1. This CDR3 comprises 16 residues. Germline V lookup: CDR1 MNHEY, CDR2 SVGEGT. J gave up 3 bases and V 2 bases, and 6 bases lay outside the gene matches. The CDR3 nucleotides are TGTGCCAGCAGTTACGCCGGGACAGGGGCAGACACTGAAGCTTTCTTT. Residues: CASSYAGTGADTEAFF.

This clonotype was seen repeatedly, ten times or more. This chain uses TRBV12-3 or TRBV12-4 with TRBJ1-2; D is uncertain. The CDR3 consists of 14 residues. V shed 6 bases and J shed 8 bases, with 19 bases lying between them. The CDR3 nucleotides read TGTGCCAGCAGCCCCTGGGAGGGCGTATCGGGCTACACCTTC. Encoded protein: CASSPWEGVSGYTF.

This clonotype came up many times. This rearrangement joins TRBV11-2 to TRBJ1-1; D unclear. The CDR3 totals 15 residues. V lost 5 bases to trimming and J lost 3 bases, with 16 bases between them. Germline-derived CDR1 and CDR2 are SGHAT and FQNNGV. CDR3 DNA: TGTGCCAGCAGCGTTACTCGGAATGAGGACACTGAAGCTTTCTTT. The encoded protein is CASSVTRNEDTEAFF. Full variable domain (outside the CDR3, taken from reference TRBV11-2 and TRBJ1-1): EAGVAQSPRYKIIEKRQSVAFWCNPISGHATLYWYQQILGQGPKLLIQFQNNGVVDDSQLPKDRFSAERLKGVDSTLKIQPAKLEDSAVYLCASSVTRNEDTEAFFGQGTRLTVV.

This chain joins TRBV19 and TRBJ2-1; tentative D call: TRBD2 (6 bases). The CDR3 sequence is 14 residues long. V was pared by 5 bases and J by 7 bases, with 15 bases between. CDR1 LNHDA and CDR2 SQIVND come from the germline V gene (reference sequence). This chain's CDR3 is CASSYGGTGNEQFF. CDR3 coding DNA: TGTGCCAGTAGTTACGGGGGAACTGGAAATGAGCAGTTCTTC.

This chain joins TRBV20-1 and TRBJ2-1; D remains unclear. The germline V gene has CDR1 DFQATT and CDR2 SNEGSKA (reference sequence). The CDR3 totals 12 residues. V dropped 6 bases and J dropped 6 bases, with 12 bases sitting between them. The CDR3 spells CSADGRSNEQFF. The CDR3 bases are TGCAGTGCGGACGGCCGTTCCAATGAGCAGTTCTTC.

This clonotype was seen a handful of times. This rearrangement joins TRBV12-5 to TRBJ2-7; tentatively, D is TRBD1 (5 bases). Per germline, CDR1 LGHNT and CDR2 FRNRAP. CDR3 size: 13 residues. Trimming shortened V by 3 bases and J by 2 bases, and 8 bases separated the two germline ends. Here the CDR3 DNA reads TGTGCTAGTGGTTTAGGACAAACCTACGAGCAGTACTTC. The encoded protein is CASGLGQTYEQYF.

Ten or more counts support this clonotype. The chain has TRBV7-6 and TRBJ1-5; TRBD1 aligns across 7 bases. The germline V gene encodes CDR1 SGHVS and CDR2 FNYEAQ. The trim removed 5 bases at V and 6 bases at J, leaving 7 bases unmatched. This CDR3 contains 14 residues. The CDR3 loop reads CASSERQGVQPQHF. The CDR3 coding sequence is TGTGCCAGCAGCGAAAGACAGGGTGTTCAGCCCCAGCATTTT.

This clonotype turned up a few times. V gene TRBV5-4 combines with J gene TRBJ2-3, with D perhaps matching TRBD2 (5 bases). Germline V CDR1 and CDR2: SGHNT, YYREEE (reference sequence). This CDR3 has 15 residues. With 0 bases removed from V and 6 bases from J, the gap between germline ends came to 14 bases. The CDR3 is CASSLGPTGIDTQYF. As DNA, the CDR3 is TGTGCCAGCAGCTTGGGGCCCACGGGGATTGATACGCAGTATTTT. The variable domain in full, with the rest retrieved from reference TRBV5-4 and TRBJ2-3, is ETGVTQSPTHLIKTRGQQVTLRCSSQSGHNTVSWYQQALGQGPQFIFQYYREEENGRGNFPPRFSGLQFPNYSSELNVNALELDDSALYLCASSLGPTGIDTQYFGPGTRLTVL.

V and J are TRBV18 and TRBJ2-3; unclear D gene. V gave up 4 bases and J gave up 0 bases, with 17 bases separating them. Germline CDR1 reads KGHSH; CDR2 reads LQKENI. The CDR3 has 17 residues. CDR3 loop: CASSLDLGRSSTDTQYF. CDR3 nucleotides: TGTGCCAGCTCACTTGACCTAGGCCGCTCTAGCACAGATACGCAGTATTTT.

In this sample, this clonotype turned up a few times. The rearrangement uses TRBV24-1 and TRBJ1-2, with D possibly matching TRBD1 (6 bases). Germline CDR1 reads KGHDR; CDR2 reads SFDVKD. The CDR3 consists of 15 residues. V gave up 3 bases and J gave up 6 bases, with 16 bases separating them. This CDR3 reads CATSDTRGASDGYTF. The DNA for the CDR3 is TGTGCCACCAGTGATACCAGGGGCGCGTCGGATGGCTACACCTTC.

This clonotype has just a few counts. The genes are TRBV6-5 and TRBJ1-5; TRBD1 aligns across 8 bases. Unmatched junction bases numbered 8, after V lost 6 bases and J lost 4 bases. CDR1 is MNHEY and CDR2 is SVGAGI in the germline V gene. The CDR3 is made up of 15 amino acids. This chain's CDR3 is CASRRDRISNQPQHF. CDR3 nucleotide sequence: TGTGCCAGCAGGAGGGACAGGATATCAAATCAGCCCCAGCATTTT.

This clonotype was counted ten times or more. The chain carries TRBV7-2 and TRBJ2-3; the match to TRBD2 covers 8 bases. The V segment lost 5 bases and the J segment 6 bases; nucleotides outside the gene matches: 7. Looked up from germline, CDR1 is SGHTA and CDR2 is FQGNSA. CDR3 length: 14 amino acids. The CDR3 spells CASSPERESDTQYF. The CDR3, as DNA: TGTGCCAGCAGCCCCGAGCGGGAGAGCGATACGCAGTATTTT.

This chain connects TRBV7-2 to TRBJ1-3; D gene ambiguous. The V and J ends lost 5 bases and 0 bases respectively, with 14 bases between them. This CDR3 has 16 residues. Germline V gives CDR1 SGHTA, CDR2 FQGNSA. This chain's CDR3 is CASSTLHLTSGNTIYF. The CDR3 DNA is TGTGCCAGCAGCACCCTACACCTGACCTCTGGAAACACCATATATTTT.

This sequence joins TRBV2 and TRBJ2-2, with TRBD2 identical over 9 bases. Trimming took 3 bases from V and 4 from J; bases not matched to a gene: 3. The CDR3 runs to 15 residues. CDR1 is SNHLY and CDR2 is FYNNEI in the germline V gene. The CDR3: CASSDPAGGTGELFF. In nucleotides, the CDR3 is TGTGCCAGCAGTGACCCAGCGGGGGGCACCGGGGAGCTGTTTTTT.

The V and J genes are TRBV14 and TRBJ1-2; 9 bases match TRBD1. CDR3 length: 14 amino acids. V dropped 6 bases and J dropped 3; count of bases not matched to a gene: 5. The germline V gene encodes CDR1 SGHDN and CDR2 FVKESK. Here the CDR3 DNA reads TGTGCCAGCAGTTATAGGACAGGGGACTATGGCTACACCTTC. Translation: CASSYRTGDYGYTF.

This clonotype was picked up many times. The V gene is TRBV20-1, the J gene TRBJ1-2; D might be TRBD1 (5 bases). V lost 5 bases and J lost 1, with 11 bases in between. Looked up from germline, CDR1 is DFQATT and CDR2 is SNEGSKA (reference sequence). The CDR3 spans 13 residues. In DNA form, the CDR3 reads TGCAGTGCTCGAAAGGGGAATAACTATGGCTACACCTTC. Encoded protein: CSARKGNNYGYTF.

This clonotype has at least ten counts. The J gene is TRBJ2-3, the V gene TRBV7-2, with 8 positions matching TRBD2. The trim removed 8 bases at V and 6 bases at J, leaving 7 bases unmatched. The germline CDR1 and CDR2 sequences are SGHTA and FQGNSA. The CDR3 is made up of 13 amino acids. CDR3 DNA sequence: TGTGCCAGCCTCGGGGGGGGAGCTGATACGCAGTATTTT. Encoded protein: CASLGGGADTQYF.